This is a list of T cell receptor beta chains from one sample in a study of OX40 agonist ivuxolimab in advanced cancers. The method was immunoSEQ multiplex PCR; TCRdb's version includes in-frame clones alone and lacks a portion of them. The table shows some 64,000 clones, with more than 85% occurring only once. This specimen consisted of CD4+ or CD8+ T cells sorted from blood, obtained in a trial of the OX40 agonist ivuxolimab. The receptors derive from an adult with an advanced solid tumor such as melanoma, head and neck, liver or kidney cancer. The CDR3 runs from the conserved cysteine through the conserved F or W. The D gene is left open where the match is weak. The size of a clone is reported for some rows only, either as once, few or many, or as a class for expanded clones.

j_call clone_size d_call v_call cdr3_length cdr3_aa cdr3_nt
TRBJ1-2 . . TRBV19 12 CASIGGYEGYTF TGTGCCAGTATCGGAGGGTACGAGGGCTACACCTTC
TRBJ2-2 . TRBD2 TRBV2 13 CAGLAGATGELFF TGTGCCGGACTAGCGGGGGCCACCGGGGAGCTGTTTTTT
TRBJ2-5 . . TRBV28 13 CASSLDLQETQYF TGTGCCAGCAGCTTAGACTTGCAAGAGACCCAGTACTTC
TRBJ1-1 . . TRBV7-9 14 CASSLGTTNTEAFF TGTGCCAGCAGCTTAGGGACGACCAACACTGAAGCTTTCTTT
TRBJ2-2 . . TRBV19 14 CASRGTDPGGELFF TGTGCCAGTAGGGGGACCGACCCAGGTGGGGAGCTGTTTTTT
TRBJ1-1 . . TRBV5-6 12 CASSLKGMVAFF TGTGCCAGCAGCTTGAAGGGTATGGTAGCTTTCTTT
TRBJ2-5 . TRBD1 TRBV18 13 CASSADREETQYF TGTGCCAGCTCAGCCGACAGGGAAGAGACCCAGTACTTC
TRBJ2-1 . . TRBV4-1 11 CASSHYNEQFF TGCGCCAGCAGCCATTACAATGAGCAGTTCTTC
TRBJ2-3 . . TRBV27 15 CASSTQGTGADTQYF TGTGCCAGCAGTACCCAGGGGACGGGCGCAGATACGCAGTATTTT
TRBJ1-2 few . TRBV7-9 17 CASSLAGIGQELYGYTF TGTGCCAGCAGCTTAGCGGGGATTGGGCAGGAACTCTATGGCTACACCTTC
TRBJ2-7 . . TRBV27 11 CASRVGYEQYF TGTGCCAGCAGAGTGGGCTACGAGCAGTACTTC
TRBJ1-5 . . TRBV5-1 16 CASSLGGGGVNQPQHF TGCGCCAGCAGCTTGGGTGGCGGAGGGGTCAATCAGCCCCAGCATTTT
TRBJ2-7 . . TRBV27 12 CASSLSHYEQYF TGTGCCAGCAGTTTATCGCACTACGAGCAGTACTTC
TRBJ2-1 . TRBD2 TRBV5-4 16 CASSPYSGGSYNEQFF TGTGCCAGCAGCCCCTACTCGGGGGGGAGTTACAATGAGCAGTTCTTC
TRBJ1-4 . . TRBV30 13 CAWATVPTEKLFF TGTGCCTGGGCGACGGTCCCCACTGAGAAACTGTTTTTT
TRBJ2-3 . TRBD2 TRBV27 11 CATYAGGQKYF TGTGCCACCTACGCGGGGGGGCAGAAGTATTTT
TRBJ2-1 . TRBD1 TRBV30 15 CACDRVLGVYNEQFF TGTGCCTGCGACAGGGTTTTAGGGGTATACAATGAGCAGTTCTTC
TRBJ2-7 . . TRBV13 13 CASSLARGDEQYF TGTGCCAGCAGCTTAGCCAGGGGCGACGAGCAGTACTTC
TRBJ2-3 . TRBD1 TRBV2 15 CASSNGDREVDTQYF TGTGCCAGCAGCAACGGGGACAGGGAGGTTGATACGCAGTATTTT
TRBJ1-4 . TRBD1 TRBV6-5 14 CASSDRDSNEKLFF TGTGCCAGCAGTGACCGGGACAGCAATGAAAAACTGTTTTTT
TRBJ2-7 . TRBD2 TRBV9 15 CASSVVAGGSYEQYF TGCGCCAGCAGCGTAGTAGCGGGGGGCTCCTACGAGCAGTACTTC
TRBJ2-7 . TRBD1 TRBV11-2 12 CASGTGAYEQYF TGTGCCAGCGGGACAGGGGCCTACGAGCAGTACTTC
TRBJ2-3 . . TRBV5-1 16 CASKSGYSSSTDTQYF TGCGCCAGCAAAAGCGGATACTCCTCTAGCACAGATACGCAGTATTTT
TRBJ1-5 once . TRBV5-4 16 CASSQESGNSNQPQHF TGTGCCAGCAGCCAAGAGTCGGGGAATAGCAATCAGCCCCAGCATTTT
TRBJ2-1 . TRBD2 TRBV5-4 15 CASTSGTSGAGEQFF TGTGCCAGCACGTCCGGGACTAGCGGGGCAGGTGAGCAGTTCTTC
TRBJ2-2 . . TRBV6-5 15 CASSSRQANTGELFF TGTGCCAGCAGTTCAAGACAGGCGAACACCGGGGAGCTGTTTTTT
TRBJ1-4 . TRBD1 TRBV6-8 23 CASSYYPMAGTGGGKATNEKLFF TGTGCCAGCAGTTACTATCCAATGGCCGGGACAGGGGGCGGGAAGGCAACTAATGAAAAACTGTTTTTT
TRBJ2-1 . TRBD2 TRBV6-6 15 CASSHRLAGGNEQFF TGTGCCAGCAGTCACCGACTAGCGGGGGGCAATGAGCAGTTCTTC
TRBJ2-2 . . TRBV13 14 CASKYQVNTGELFF TGTGCCAGCAAATACCAGGTTAACACCGGGGAGCTGTTTTTT